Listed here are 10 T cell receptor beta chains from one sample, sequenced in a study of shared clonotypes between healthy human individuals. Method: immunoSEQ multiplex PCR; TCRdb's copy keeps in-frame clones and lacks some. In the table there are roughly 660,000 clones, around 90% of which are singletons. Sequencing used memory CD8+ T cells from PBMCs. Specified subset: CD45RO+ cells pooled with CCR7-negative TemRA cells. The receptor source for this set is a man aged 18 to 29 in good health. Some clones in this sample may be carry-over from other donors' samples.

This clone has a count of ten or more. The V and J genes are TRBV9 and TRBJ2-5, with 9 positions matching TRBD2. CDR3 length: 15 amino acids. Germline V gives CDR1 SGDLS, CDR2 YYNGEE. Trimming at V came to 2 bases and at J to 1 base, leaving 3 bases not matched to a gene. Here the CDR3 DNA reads TGTGCCAGCAGCGTGGGCGGGAGGGCCCAAGAGACCCAGTACTTC. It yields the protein CASSVGGRAQETQYF.

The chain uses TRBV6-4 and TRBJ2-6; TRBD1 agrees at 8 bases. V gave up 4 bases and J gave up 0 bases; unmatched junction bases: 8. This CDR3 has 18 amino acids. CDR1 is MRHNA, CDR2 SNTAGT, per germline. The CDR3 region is CASSALPGQVSGANVLTF. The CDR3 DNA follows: TGTGCCAGCAGTGCGCTGCCGGGACAGGTCTCTGGGGCCAACGTCCTGACTTTC.

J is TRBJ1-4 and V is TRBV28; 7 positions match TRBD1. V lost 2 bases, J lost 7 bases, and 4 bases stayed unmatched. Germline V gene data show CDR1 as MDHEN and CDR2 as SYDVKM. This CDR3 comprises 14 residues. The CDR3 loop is CASSLRGLGEKLFF. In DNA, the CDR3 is TGTGCCAGCAGTTTAAGGGGGCTGGGTGAAAAACTGTTTTTT.

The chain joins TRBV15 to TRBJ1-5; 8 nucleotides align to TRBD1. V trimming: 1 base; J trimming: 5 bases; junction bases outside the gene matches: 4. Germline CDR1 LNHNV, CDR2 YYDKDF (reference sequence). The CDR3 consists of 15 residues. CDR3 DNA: TGTGCCACCAGCAGAGCGATACAGGGGGATCAGCCCCAGCATTTT. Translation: CATSRAIQGDQPQHF.

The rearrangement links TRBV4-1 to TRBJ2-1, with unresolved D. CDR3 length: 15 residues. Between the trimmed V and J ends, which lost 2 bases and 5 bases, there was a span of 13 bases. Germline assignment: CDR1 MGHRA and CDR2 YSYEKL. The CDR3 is CASSQSGDMDNEQFF. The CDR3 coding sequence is TGCGCCAGCAGCCAATCTGGGGATATGGACAATGAGCAGTTCTTC.

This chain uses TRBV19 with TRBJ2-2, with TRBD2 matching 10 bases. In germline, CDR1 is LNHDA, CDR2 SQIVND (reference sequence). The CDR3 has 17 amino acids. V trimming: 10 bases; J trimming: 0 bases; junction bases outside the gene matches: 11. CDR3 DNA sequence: TGTGCCACCAGGCCGGTAGGACTAGCGGCGAACACCGGGGAGCTGTTTTTT. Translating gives CATRPVGLAANTGELFF.

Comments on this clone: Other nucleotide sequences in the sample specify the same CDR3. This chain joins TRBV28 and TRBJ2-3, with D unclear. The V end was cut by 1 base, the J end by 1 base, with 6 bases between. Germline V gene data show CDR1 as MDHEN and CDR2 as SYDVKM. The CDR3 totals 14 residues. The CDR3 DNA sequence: TGTGCCAGCAGTTTATCTGCCGGCACAGATACGCAGTATTTT. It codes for CASSLSAGTDTQYF. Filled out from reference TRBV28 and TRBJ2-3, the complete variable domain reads DVKVTQSSRYLVKRTGEKVFLECVQDMDHENMFWYRQDPGLGLRLIYFSYDVKMKEKGDIPEGYSVSREKKERFSLILESASTNQTSMYLCASSLSAGTDTQYFGPGTRLTVL.

This CDR3 reads CASSQGPGPNQPQHF. CDR3 sequence (DNA): TGCGCCAGCAGCCAAGGTCCAGGGCCAAATCAGCCCCAGCATTTT. J is TRBJ1-5 and V is TRBV4-1; TRBD1 is a possible D gene (5 bases). The CDR3 length is 15 residues. Germline CDR1 is MGHRA and CDR2 is YSYEKL. Trimming left V 1 base short and J 4 bases short, with 11 bases between.

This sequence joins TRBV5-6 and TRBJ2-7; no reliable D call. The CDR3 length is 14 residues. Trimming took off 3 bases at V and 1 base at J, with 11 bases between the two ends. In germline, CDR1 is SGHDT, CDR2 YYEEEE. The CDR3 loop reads CASSSGSGSYEQYF. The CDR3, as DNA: TGTGCCAGCAGCTCGGGCTCAGGATCCTACGAGCAGTACTTC.

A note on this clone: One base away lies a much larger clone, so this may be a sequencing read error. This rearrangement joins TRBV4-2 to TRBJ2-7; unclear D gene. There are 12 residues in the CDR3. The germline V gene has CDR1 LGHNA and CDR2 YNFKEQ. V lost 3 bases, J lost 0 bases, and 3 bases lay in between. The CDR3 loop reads CASSQNSYEQYF. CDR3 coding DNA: TGTGCCAGCAGCCAGAACTCCTACGAGCAGTACTTC.